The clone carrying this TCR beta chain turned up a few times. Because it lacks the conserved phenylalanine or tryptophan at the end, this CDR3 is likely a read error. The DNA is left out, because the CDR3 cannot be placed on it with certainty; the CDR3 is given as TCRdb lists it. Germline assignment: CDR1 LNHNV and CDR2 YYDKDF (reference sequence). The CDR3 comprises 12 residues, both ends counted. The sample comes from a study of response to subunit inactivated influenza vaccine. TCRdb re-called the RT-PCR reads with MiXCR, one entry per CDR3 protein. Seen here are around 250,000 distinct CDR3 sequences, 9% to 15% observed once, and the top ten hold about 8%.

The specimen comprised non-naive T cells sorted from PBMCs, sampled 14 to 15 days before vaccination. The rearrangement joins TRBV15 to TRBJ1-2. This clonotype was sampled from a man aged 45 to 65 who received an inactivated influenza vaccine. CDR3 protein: CATSRDGLNGQL.